This T cell receptor beta chain comes out of a study of blood T cell repertoires in COVID-19. The wider study: Samples came from the United States, Italy and Spain, spanning acute and convalescent COVID-19.

Source study methods: Scientists estimated how many nucleated cells there were by amplifying reference gene primers. Clones were sequenced by immunoSEQ multiplex PCR, and TCRdb holds only the in-frame ones, with some missing. V and J calls plus clone size are reproduced from that table; the DNA served to infer D and trimming. This sample carries about 280,000 clones, about 89% of them seen once, and the ten largest clones take roughly 5%. V dropped 4 bases and J dropped 3 bases, with 16 bases sitting between them. The CDR3 has 15 residues. Looked up from germline, CDR1 is SGDLS and CDR2 is YYNGEE. The receptor comes from a man in his forties or fifties with acute or convalescent COVID-19. Sequenced input: peripheral blood. The genes are TRBV9 and TRBJ1-1, with unresolved D. The CDR3, as DNA: TGTGCCAGCAGCCCCGAAGACCGGAGGGACACTGAAGCTTTCTTT. Its translation: CASSPEDRRDTEAFF.